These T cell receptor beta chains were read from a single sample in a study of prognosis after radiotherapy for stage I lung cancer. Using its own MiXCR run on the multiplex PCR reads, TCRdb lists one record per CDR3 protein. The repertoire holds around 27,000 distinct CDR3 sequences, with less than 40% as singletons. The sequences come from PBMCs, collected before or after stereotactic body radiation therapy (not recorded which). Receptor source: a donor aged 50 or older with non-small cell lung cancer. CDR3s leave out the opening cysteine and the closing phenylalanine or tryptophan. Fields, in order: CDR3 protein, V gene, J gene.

ASSQVGHGQVAAF	TRBV3-1	TRBJ1-1
SANKKDNEQF	TRBV20-1	TRBJ2-1
ASSLGRVYEQY	TRBV28	TRBJ2-7
ASSESRSEQY	TRBV2	TRBJ2-7
ASRPLRTGENTGELF	TRBV28	TRBJ2-2
ASSSSRLEETQY	TRBV11-2	TRBJ2-5
ASSYGTGNTYDQY	TRBV6-5	TRBJ2-7
ATSDPGQGGTIRNEQF	TRBV24-1	TRBJ2-1
ASSLFGDTGELF	TRBV5-6	TRBJ2-2
ASSQGPEAF	TRBV5-6	TRBJ1-1
ASSFGASKHYEQY	TRBV12-3/TRBV12-4	TRBJ2-7
ASSSGPPNEQF	TRBV5-1	TRBJ2-1
ASSQDRSVQYNEQF	TRBV14	TRBJ2-1
ASIEVSGANVLT	TRBV28	TRBJ2-6
ASSYLAGGSTDTQY	TRBV6-4	TRBJ2-3
ASSSLDLRYGYT	TRBV28	TRBJ1-2
ASSEAEGPVETQY	TRBV2	TRBJ2-5
ASSVGGGWDTDTQY	TRBV9	TRBJ2-3
ASSPVSLLVNEQF	TRBV6-1	TRBJ2-1
ASSLTGGVYEQY	TRBV28	TRBJ2-7
ASSSTSGGPRDIEQF	TRBV14	TRBJ2-1
ASSYSVAENEQF	TRBV6-2/TRBV6-3	TRBJ2-1
SASRSGPLGETQY	TRBV20-1	TRBJ2-5
ASSQSSSGRAKNIQY	TRBV4-1	TRBJ2-4
ASSFTGLPYEQY	TRBV12-3/TRBV12-4	TRBJ2-7
ASSLNRGPYNEQF	TRBV7-2	TRBJ2-1
SVSGTGGSNTGELF	TRBV29-1	TRBJ2-2
ASKGTGLTYEQY	TRBV19	TRBJ2-7
ASSLASGSTNEQF	TRBV5-1	TRBJ2-1
ASSLVSGLVNEQL	TRBV6-1	TRBJ2-1
ASSSSMPGDTEAF	TRBV12-3/TRBV12-4	TRBJ1-1
ASSENTEAF	TRBV12-3/TRBV12-4	TRBJ1-1
ASSPGTIQETQY	TRBV12-3/TRBV12-4	TRBJ2-5
ASSLPGSYEQY	TRBV28	TRBJ2-7
ATSRAAAYEQY	TRBV15	TRBJ2-7
ASSPRTGVSSRGVQY	TRBV28	TRBJ2-7
AWSRLRERLF	TRBV30	TRBJ1-4
ASTLRGSSTDTQY	TRBV12-3/TRBV12-4	TRBJ2-3
ASSQKVGIQY	TRBV3-1	TRBJ2-4
ASSQDPGNPGNTIY	TRBV4-1	TRBJ1-3
ASSDGGNEQF	TRBV6-1	TRBJ2-1
SATGPNSGANVLT	TRBV20-1	TRBJ2-6
ASNPSSGGNYGYT	TRBV5-4	TRBJ1-2
ASSDPSGSTIY	TRBV28	TRBJ1-3
ASSFQGAGGDGYT	TRBV7-9	TRBJ1-2
ASSLLAGGNTIY	TRBV7-6	TRBJ1-3
ASSSGTPYNSHLH	TRBV12-3/TRBV12-4	TRBJ1-6
ASSLGQTNTEAF	TRBV6-2/TRBV6-3	TRBJ1-1
ASSPRGPTFYGYT	TRBV6-1	TRBJ1-2
ASSPTGAFSYNEQF	TRBV18	TRBJ2-1
SASKGQGSNEQF	TRBV20-1	TRBJ2-1
ASSPLAGGGNEQF	TRBV7-6	TRBJ2-1
ASSEMEGGAF	TRBV6-1	TRBJ1-1
ASSDSAGDSVTQY	TRBV6-4	TRBJ2-3